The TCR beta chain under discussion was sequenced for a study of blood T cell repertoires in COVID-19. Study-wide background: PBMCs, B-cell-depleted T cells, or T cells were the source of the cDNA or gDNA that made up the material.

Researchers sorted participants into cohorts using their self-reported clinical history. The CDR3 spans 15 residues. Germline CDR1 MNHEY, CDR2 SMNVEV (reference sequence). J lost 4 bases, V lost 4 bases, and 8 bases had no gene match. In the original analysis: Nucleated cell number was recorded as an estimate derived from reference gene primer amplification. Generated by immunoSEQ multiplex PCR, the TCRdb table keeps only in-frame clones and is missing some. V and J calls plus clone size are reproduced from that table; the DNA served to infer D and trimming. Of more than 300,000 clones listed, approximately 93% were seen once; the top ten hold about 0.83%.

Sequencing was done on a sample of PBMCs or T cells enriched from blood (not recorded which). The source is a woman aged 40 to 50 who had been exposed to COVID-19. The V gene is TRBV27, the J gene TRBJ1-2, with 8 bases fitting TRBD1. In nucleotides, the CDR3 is TGTGCCAGCAGTTCGCAGGGGGCTTTGGGCTATGGCTACACCTTC. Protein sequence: CASSSQGALGYGYTF.